Below are 20 T cell receptor beta chains sequenced from a single sample in a study of patients and donors after allogeneic stem cell transplantation. A single record per CDR3 protein comes from TCRdb applying MiXCR to the RT-PCR reads. In the table there are 9,000 to 10,000 distinct CDR3 sequences, about 6.2% of which are singletons. The sample comprised blood, either unsorted or a sorted T cell fraction (not recorded which). These receptors were collected from a human donor who was either an allogeneic HSCT recipient or a stem cell or donor lymphocyte infusion donor (not recorded which). It is not recorded whose cells these are; they may come from a transplant donor.

In this sample, this clonotype turned up many times. The V gene is TRBV30, the J gene TRBJ2-7; D possibly corresponds to TRBD2 (5 bases). This CDR3 comprises 15 residues. The ends were cut back, 2 bases at V and 5 bases at J, with 19 bases in the middle. The germline gives CDR1 GTSNPN, CDR2 SVGIG (reference sequence). DNA of the CDR3: TGTGCCTGGAGTCACGGGGAAAGAAATACCCACGAGCAGTACTTC. Its protein is CAWSHGERNTHEQYF. Full variable domain (rest looked up from reference TRBV30 and TRBJ2-7): SQTIHQWPATLVQPVGSPLSLECTVEGTSNPNLYWYRQAAGRGLQLLFYSVGIGQISSEVPQNLSASRPQDRQFILSSKKLLLSDSGFYLCAWSHGERNTHEQYFGPGTRLTVT.

The chain recombines TRBV20-1 with TRBJ2-7; the D call may be TRBD1 or TRBD2 (6 bases each). There are 15 residues in the CDR3. The V gene's germline CDR1 is DFQATT and CDR2 SNEGSKA (reference sequence). Deletions cut 0 bases from V and 9 bases from J, with 21 bases between. Here the CDR3 reads CSARDSMGGVEVQYF. For the CDR3, the DNA is TGCAGTGCTAGAGATAGCATGGGGGGCGTAGAGGTGCAGTACTTC.

By its share, this clonotype is medium-sized. This sequence joins TRBV12-3 or TRBV12-4 and TRBJ2-1; D is unclear. This CDR3 has 14 amino acids. Trimming pared 6 bases from V and 0 bases from J, leaving 9 bases between. CDR3 bases: TGTGCCAGCAGCAGCCCCGGCTCCTACAATGAGCAGTTCTTC. Its protein is CASSSPGSYNEQFF.

V is TRBV6-5 and J is TRBJ2-7; D possibly uses TRBD1 or TRBD2 (5 bases each). The CDR3 is 13 residues long. From germline, CDR1 is MNHEY and CDR2 SVGAGI. V was trimmed by 8 bases and J by 2 bases, leaving 13 bases between them. The CDR3 here is CASRDAETYEQYF. CDR3 nucleotides: TGTGCCAGCCGGGACGCGGAAACCTACGAGCAGTACTTC.

This clonotype was seen ten or more times. The CDR3 sequence is CASSVGAGTSDTQYF. The CDR3 nucleotides read TGTGCCAGCAGCGTAGGGGCCGGGACATCGGATACGCAGTATTTT. This rearrangement joins TRBV9 to TRBJ2-3; TRBD1 is a possible D gene (6 bases). The CDR3 is made up of 15 amino acids. Per germline, CDR1 SGDLS and CDR2 YYNGEE. V lost 0 bases, J lost 6 bases, and 14 bases lay in between.

This clonotype was counted ten times or more. V is TRBV29-1 and J is TRBJ1-1; 8 bases match TRBD1. The trim removed 7 bases at V and 6 bases at J, leaving 10 bases unmatched. The germline CDR1 and CDR2 sequences are SQVTM and ANQGSEA. CDR3 length: 13 amino acids. The DNA for the CDR3 is TGCAGCGCTAACAGGGGGAGGGCCGCTGAAGCTTTCTTT. This gives the protein CSANRGRAAEAFF.

This clonotype was counted at least ten times. The V and J genes are TRBV28 and TRBJ2-2, with D perhaps matching TRBD1 or TRBD2 (5 bases each). The CDR3 extends over 14 amino acids. The germline gives CDR1 MDHEN, CDR2 SYDVKM. Trimming removed 8 bases at V and 1 base at J, with 11 bases between. The DNA for the CDR3 is TGTGCCAGCTCCGGGACGGTGAACACCGGGGAGCTGTTTTTT. This encodes CASSGTVNTGELFF.

This clonotype was counted ten times or more. The V and J genes are TRBV12-3 or TRBV12-4 and TRBJ2-1; unclear D gene. The CDR3 is 14 residues long. The V gene lost 7 bases and the J gene lost 0 bases, with 10 bases spanning the gap. This CDR3 is CASTFGFSYNEQFF. The CDR3 DNA reads as TGTGCCAGCACCTTCGGGTTCTCCTACAATGAGCAGTTCTTC.

This clonotype was counted many times. Germline is not matched at one junction end, which may reflect a read error. V and J are TRBV7-7 and TRBJ1-6, with D unclear. Germline V gives CDR1 SSHAT, CDR2 FNYEAQ (reference sequence). This CDR3 spans 13 amino acids. CDR3 sequence: CASSPDGNSPLHF. CDR3 nucleotide sequence: TGTGCTAGCAGCCCGGACGGTAATTCACCCCTCCACTTT.

This clonotype has ten or more counts. The chain couples TRBV29-1 to TRBJ2-2, with D perhaps given as TRBD1 or TRBD2 (5 bases each). The V gene lost 5 bases and the J gene lost 1 base, with 14 bases spanning the gap. The length of the CDR3 is 15 residues. From germline, CDR1 is SQVTM and CDR2 ANQGSEA. The CDR3 DNA reads as TGCAGCGTTCGCATGGGGGTATGGAACACCGGGGAGCTGTTTTTT. This codes for CSVRMGVWNTGELFF.

This clonotype was seen only a few times. The J gene is TRBJ2-3, the V gene TRBV6-2 or TRBV6-3; TRBD2 matches 9 bases. Per germline, CDR1 MNHEY and CDR2 SVGEGT. The CDR3 runs to 17 residues. V lost 2 bases to trimming and J lost 3 bases; unmatched junction nucleotides: 9. The CDR3 reads CASSYPVSGRSTDTQYF. CDR3 coding DNA: TGTGCCAGCAGTTACCCCGTCAGCGGGAGGTCTACAGATACGCAGTATTTT.

The chain links TRBV6-5 to TRBJ2-1; TRBD2 matches 16 bases. The junction had 2 bases not matched to a gene; V was cut back by 4 bases and J by 8 bases. The CDR3 contains 15 residues. CDR1 is MNHEY, CDR2 SVGAGI, per germline. The CDR3 DNA reads as TGTGCCAGCAGTTCCGGGACTAGCGGGAGGGATGAGCAGTTCTTC. It codes for CASSSGTSGRDEQFF.

By sample fraction, this clonotype is medium-sized. Here the CDR3 reads CASIFRGEQFF. In nucleotides, the CDR3 is TGTGCCAGCATCTTTAGGGGTGAGCAGTTCTTC. The V gene is TRBV12-3 or TRBV12-4, the J gene TRBJ2-1; maybe TRBD1 (5 bases). The ends were cut back, 7 bases at V and 9 bases at J, with 10 bases in the middle. The CDR3 is 11 residues long.

This clonotype was seen ten or more times. The genes are TRBV20-1 and TRBJ2-3, with D unresolved. The CDR3 length is 11 residues. V was pared by 3 bases and J by 8 bases, with 9 bases between. The germline gives CDR1 DFQATT, CDR2 SNEGSKA (reference sequence). The chain's CDR3 is CSASTRPTQYF. The CDR3 DNA reads TGCAGTGCTAGTACCAGACCTACGCAGTATTTT.

This chain joins TRBV6-2 or TRBV6-3 and TRBJ2-3; D tentatively fits TRBD1 or TRBD2 (6 bases each). Germline CDR1 reads MNHEY; CDR2 reads SVGEGT. CDR3 length: 15 residues. The V end was cut by 4 bases, the J end by 4 bases, with 15 bases between. The chain's CDR3 is CASSLGGLRADTQYF. CDR3 DNA sequence: TGTGCCAGCAGTTTGGGGGGCCTTAGAGCAGATACGCAGTATTTT.

This clonotype was observed at least ten times. The CDR3 loop reads CASSQRDRSVGYTF. The DNA of the CDR3 is TGTGCCAGCAGCCAGCGGGACAGGTCGGTCGGCTACACCTTC. The chain has TRBV4-2 and TRBJ1-2; 8 bases are a match to TRBD1. Germline CDR1 LGHNA, CDR2 YNFKEQ. J was trimmed by 8 bases and V by 3 bases; bases with no gene match: 8. The CDR3 has 14 residues.

This clonotype rates as medium-sized. The chain joins TRBV4-2 to TRBJ2-3, with 7 nucleotides matching TRBD2. Losses at the gene ends were 3 bases for V and 6 bases for J; bases not matched to a gene: 9. CDR1 is LGHNA and CDR2 is YNFKEQ in the germline V gene. The CDR3 consists of 15 residues. CDR3 residues: CASSQEPSGMDTQYF. In DNA, the CDR3 is TGTGCCAGCAGCCAGGAACCTAGCGGCATGGATACGCAGTATTTT.

Ten or more counts support this clonotype. The chain has TRBV28 and TRBJ1-5, with D perhaps matching TRBD1 (5 bases). V shed 7 bases and J shed 3 bases, with 13 bases lying between them. Germline V CDR1 and CDR2: MDHEN, SYDVKM. The CDR3 has 14 residues. The CDR3: CASNRGLINQPQHF. CDR3 DNA sequence: TGTGCCAGCAACCGGGGGTTAATCAATCAGCCCCAGCATTTT. The full variable domain, in which reference TRBV28 and TRBJ1-5 provide the parts outside the CDR3, is DVKVTQSSRYLVKRTGEKVFLECVQDMDHENMFWYRQDPGLGLRLIYFSYDVKMKEKGDIPEGYSVSREKKERFSLILESASTNQTSMYLCASNRGLINQPQHFGDGTRLSIL.

By its share, this clonotype is medium-sized (0.01 to 0.1%). This chain connects TRBV24-1 to TRBJ2-7, with 8 bases aligning to TRBD2. The CDR3 extends over 16 amino acids. Germline trimming cut 0 bases from V and 0 bases from J; bases unmatched to any gene: 3. The V gene's germline CDR1 is KGHDR and CDR2 SFDVKD. The CDR3 bases are TGTGCCACCAGTGATTTGCTGCGGGAGGTCTCCTACGAGCAGTACTTC. Translating gives CATSDLLREVSYEQYF.

This clonotype has a count of ten or more. This sequence joins TRBV5-1 and TRBJ2-7; no reliable D call. Trimming removed 0 bases at V and 4 bases at J, with 5 bases between. The CDR3 runs 12 residues. Per germline, CDR1 SGHRS and CDR2 YFSETQ. The CDR3 protein is CASSLGGYEQYF. The CDR3, as DNA: TGCGCCAGCAGCTTGGGTGGGTACGAGCAGTACTTC.